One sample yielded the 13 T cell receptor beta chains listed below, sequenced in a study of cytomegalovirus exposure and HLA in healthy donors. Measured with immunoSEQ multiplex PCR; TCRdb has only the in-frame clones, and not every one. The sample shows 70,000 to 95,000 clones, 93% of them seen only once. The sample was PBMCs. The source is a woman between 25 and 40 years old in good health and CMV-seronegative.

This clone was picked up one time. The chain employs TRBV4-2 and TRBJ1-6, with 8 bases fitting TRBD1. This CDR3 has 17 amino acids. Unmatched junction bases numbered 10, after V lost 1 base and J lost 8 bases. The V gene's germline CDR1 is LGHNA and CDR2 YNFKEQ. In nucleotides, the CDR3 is TGTGCCAGCAGCCAAGTAACAGGGGGGTCTTACTATTCACCCCTCCACTTT. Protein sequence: CASSQVTGGSYYSPLHF.

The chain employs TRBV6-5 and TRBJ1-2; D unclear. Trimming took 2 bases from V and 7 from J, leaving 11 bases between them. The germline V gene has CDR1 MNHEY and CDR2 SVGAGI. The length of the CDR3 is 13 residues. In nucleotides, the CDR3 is TGTGCCAGCAGTTACCAGGCAATGGGTGGCTACACCTTC. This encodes CASSYQAMGGYTF.

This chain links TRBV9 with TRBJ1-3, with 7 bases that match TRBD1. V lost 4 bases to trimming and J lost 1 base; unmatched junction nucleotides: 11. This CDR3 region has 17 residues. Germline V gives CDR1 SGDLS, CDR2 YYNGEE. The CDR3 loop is CASSPTGQSNSGNTIYF. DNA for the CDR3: TGTGCCAGCAGCCCAACGGGACAGTCAAATTCTGGAAACACCATATATTTT. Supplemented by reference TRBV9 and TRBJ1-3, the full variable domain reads DSGVTQTPKHLITATGQRVTLRCSPRSGDLSVYWYQQSLDQGLQFLIQYYNGEERAKGNILERFSAQQFPDLHSELNLSSLELGDSALYFCASSPTGQSNSGNTIYFGEGSWLTVV.

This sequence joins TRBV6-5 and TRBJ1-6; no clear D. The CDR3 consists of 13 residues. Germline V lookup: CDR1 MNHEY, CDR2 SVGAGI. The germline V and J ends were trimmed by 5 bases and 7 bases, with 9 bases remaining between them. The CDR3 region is CASSPNGNSPLHF. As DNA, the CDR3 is TGTGCCAGCAGTCCAAATGGCAATTCACCCCTCCACTTT.

The CDR3, as DNA: TGTGCCAGCAGTCTAGCGGATACTTACAATGAGCAGTTCTTC. Amino acids: CASSLADTYNEQFF. This sequence joins TRBV27 and TRBJ2-1, with 7 bases matching TRBD2. The V gene's germline CDR1 is MNHEY and CDR2 SMNVEV (reference sequence). J lost 4 bases, V lost 5 bases, and 5 bases had no gene match. The CDR3 loop spans 14 amino acids.

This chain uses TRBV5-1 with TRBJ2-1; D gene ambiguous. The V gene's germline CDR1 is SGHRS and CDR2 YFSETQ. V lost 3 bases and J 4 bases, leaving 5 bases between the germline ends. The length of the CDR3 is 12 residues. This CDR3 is CASSSGYNEQFF. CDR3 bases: TGCGCCAGCAGCTCGGGTTACAATGAGCAGTTCTTC.

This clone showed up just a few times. In DNA, the CDR3 is TGCAGCGCCGTGACTAGTTCGGAGACCCAGTACTTC. Its translation is CSAVTSSETQYF. The chain recombines TRBV29-1 with TRBJ2-5; the D gene is possibly TRBD2 (6 bases). The V end was cut by 7 bases, the J end by 5 bases, with 14 bases between. The CDR3 runs to 12 residues. Per germline, CDR1 SQVTM and CDR2 ANQGSEA.

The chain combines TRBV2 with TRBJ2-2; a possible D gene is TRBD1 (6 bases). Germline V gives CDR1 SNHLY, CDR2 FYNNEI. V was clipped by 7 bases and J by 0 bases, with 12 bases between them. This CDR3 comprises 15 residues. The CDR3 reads CASIDRWSNTGELFF. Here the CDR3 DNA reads TGTGCCAGCATTGACAGGTGGTCGAACACCGGGGAGCTGTTTTTT. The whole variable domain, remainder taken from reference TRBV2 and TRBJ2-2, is EPEVTQTPSHQVTQMGQEVILRCVPISNHLYFYWYRQILGQKVEFLVSFYNNEISEKSEIFDDQFSVERPDGSNFTLKIRSTKLEDSAMYFCASIDRWSNTGELFFGEGSRLTVL.

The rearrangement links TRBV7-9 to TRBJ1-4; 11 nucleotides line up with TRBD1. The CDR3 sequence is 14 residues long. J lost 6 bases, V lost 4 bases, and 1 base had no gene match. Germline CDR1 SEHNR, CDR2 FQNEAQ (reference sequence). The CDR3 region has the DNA TGTGCCAGCAGCTGGGGACAGGGGGATGAAAAACTGTTTTTT. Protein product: CASSWGQGDEKLFF.

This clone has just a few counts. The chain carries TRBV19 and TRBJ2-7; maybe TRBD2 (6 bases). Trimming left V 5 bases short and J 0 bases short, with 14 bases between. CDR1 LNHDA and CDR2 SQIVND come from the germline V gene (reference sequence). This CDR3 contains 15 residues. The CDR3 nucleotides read TGTGCCAGTAGTCCACTAGCTTGGAGCTCCTACGAGCAGTACTTC. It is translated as CASSPLAWSSYEQYF.

CDR3 sequence reads: CASSVATGGVGGYTF. The CDR3 nucleotides read TGTGCCAGCAGCGTAGCTACAGGGGGCGTGGGAGGCTACACCTTC. The V and J genes are TRBV9 and TRBJ1-2; TRBD1 matches at 9 bases. The CDR3 extends over 15 amino acids. CDR1 and CDR2 (germline): SGDLS, YYNGEE. Trimming removed 0 bases from V and 8 bases from J; junction bases left unmatched: 8.

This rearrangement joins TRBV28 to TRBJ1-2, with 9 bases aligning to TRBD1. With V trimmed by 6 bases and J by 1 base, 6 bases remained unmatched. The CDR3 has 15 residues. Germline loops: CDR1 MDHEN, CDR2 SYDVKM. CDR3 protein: CASSPTGGYNYGYTF. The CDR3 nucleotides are TGTGCCAGCAGCCCCACAGGGGGCTATAACTATGGCTACACCTTC.

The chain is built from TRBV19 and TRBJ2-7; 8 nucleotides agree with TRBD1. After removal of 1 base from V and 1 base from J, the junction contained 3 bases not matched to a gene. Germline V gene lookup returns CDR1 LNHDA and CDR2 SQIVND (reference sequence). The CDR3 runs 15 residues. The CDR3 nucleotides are TGTGCCAGTAGTATAGCCGGGACAGGATCCTACGAGCAGTACTTC. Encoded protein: CASSIAGTGSYEQYF.